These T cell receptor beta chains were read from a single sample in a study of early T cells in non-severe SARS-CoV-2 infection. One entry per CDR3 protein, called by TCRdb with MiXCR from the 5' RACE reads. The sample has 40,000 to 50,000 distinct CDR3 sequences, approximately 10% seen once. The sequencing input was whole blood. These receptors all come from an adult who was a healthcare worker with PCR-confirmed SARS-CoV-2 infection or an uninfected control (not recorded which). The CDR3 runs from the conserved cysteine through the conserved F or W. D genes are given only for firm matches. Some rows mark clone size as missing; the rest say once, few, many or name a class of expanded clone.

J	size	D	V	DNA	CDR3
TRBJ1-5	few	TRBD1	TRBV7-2	TGTGCCAGCAGCTTGGACAGGCGATCCAATCAGCCCCAGCATTTT	CASSLDRRSNQPQHF
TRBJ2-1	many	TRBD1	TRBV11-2	TGTGCCAGCAGCTTAGTTGGGACAGGGTTTCGTCAGCAGTTCTTC	CASSLVGTGFRQQFF
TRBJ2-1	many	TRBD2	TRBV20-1	TGCAGTGCTCTACCGAGCGGGAGGGCCAATGAGCAGTTCTTC	CSALPSGRANEQFF
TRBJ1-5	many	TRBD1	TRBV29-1	TGCAGCGTTGGGGACAGGGCGCAGCCCCAGCATTTT	CSVGDRAQPQHF
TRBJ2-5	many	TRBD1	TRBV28	TGTGCCAGCAGTTCCACCCACAGGGGTGGATTGGAAGAGACCCAGTACTTC	CASSSTHRGGLEETQYF
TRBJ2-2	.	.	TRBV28	TGTGCCGTGACAGGAATTAACACCGGGGAGCTGTTTTTT	CAVTGINTGELFF
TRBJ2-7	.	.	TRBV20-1	TGCAGTGCTAGGACCCGAGGCGGGGTCTCCTACGAGCAGTACTTC	CSARTRGGVSYEQYF
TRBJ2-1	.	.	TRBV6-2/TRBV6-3	TGTGCCAGCAGTTACTCGAAGGCTGCGGGACTCCGATACAATGAGCAGTTCTTC	CASSYSKAAGLRYNEQFF
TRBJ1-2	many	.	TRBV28	TGTGCCAGCAATCCAGCCCTTGACTATGGCTACACCTTC	CASNPALDYGYTF
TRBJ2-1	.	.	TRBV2	TGTGCCAGCAGGGCCGCTAGAGTTGAGCAGTTCTTC	CASRAARVEQFF
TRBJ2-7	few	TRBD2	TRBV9	TGTGCCAGCAGCGTAGGCCCGGTGACTAGCGGGATCCACGAGCAGTACTTC	CASSVGPVTSGIHEQYF
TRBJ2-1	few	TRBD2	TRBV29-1	TGCAGCGTTAAGGGACTAGCGGGAGACAGCTCCTACAATGAGCAGTTCTTC	CSVKGLAGDSSYNEQFF
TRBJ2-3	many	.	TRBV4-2	TGTGCCAGCAGCCAAGATAAGGGAGCAGATACGCAGTATTTT	CASSQDKGADTQYF
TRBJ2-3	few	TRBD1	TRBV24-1	TGTGCCACCAGTGATACGACAGGGCCCGGGACGGATACGCAGTATTTT	CATSDTTGPGTDTQYF
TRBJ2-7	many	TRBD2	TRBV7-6	TGTGCCAGCAGCTCCGGGACTAGCGGGAGTATTTCCTACGAGCAGTACTTC	CASSSGTSGSISYEQYF
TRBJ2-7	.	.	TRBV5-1	TGCGCCAGCAGCTTGGGAGGAGACCCCTACGAGCAGTACTTC	CASSLGGDPYEQYF
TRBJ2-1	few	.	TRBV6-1	TGTGCCAGCAGTGAAGCGCTGCGGCTTTTCTCCTACAATGAGCAGTTCTTC	CASSEALRLFSYNEQFF
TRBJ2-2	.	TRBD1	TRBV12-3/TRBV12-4	TGTGCCAGCAGACCGGGACAGGCCACCGGGGAGCTGTTTTTT	CASRPGQATGELFF
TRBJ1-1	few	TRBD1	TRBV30	TGTGCCTGGATGGACAGGGCTAGCACTGAAGCTTTCTTT	CAWMDRASTEAFF
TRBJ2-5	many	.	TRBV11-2	TGTGCCAGCAGCCTCCGGACGGACCAAGAGACCCAGTACTTC	CASSLRTDQETQYF
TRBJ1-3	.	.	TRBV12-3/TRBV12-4	TGTGCCAGCAGCCCACCGCACAGTTTCGGCGGAAACACCATATATTTT	CASSPPHSFGGNTIYF
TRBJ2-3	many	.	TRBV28	TGTGCCAGCAGCCGAAATGGCCTCAGTACGCAGTATTTT	CASSRNGLSTQYF
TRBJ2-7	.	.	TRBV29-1	TGCAGCGTATCCCCGGGTACCTACGAGCAGTACTTC	CSVSPGTYEQYF
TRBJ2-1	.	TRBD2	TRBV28	TGTGCCAGCACCCCACTTCGATCTAGCGGGAGAGCAATGAAGCAGTTCTTC	CASTPLRSSGRAMKQFF
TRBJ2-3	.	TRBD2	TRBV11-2	TGTGCCAGCAGCTTAGTACTAGCGGGAGTTCCAGATACGCAGTATTTT	CASSLVLAGVPDTQYF
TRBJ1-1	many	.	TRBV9	TGTGCCAGCAGCGTAGGAATGTCACAGGGAGGTGAAGCTTTCTTT	CASSVGMSQGGEAFF
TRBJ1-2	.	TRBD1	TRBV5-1	TGCGCCAGCAGCTTGGACCCGACAGGGAGGAAAAATTATGGCTACACCTTC	CASSLDPTGRKNYGYTF
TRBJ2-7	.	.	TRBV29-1	TGCAGCGTTGTGGCGGCAACCTACGAGCAGTACTTC	CSVVAATYEQYF
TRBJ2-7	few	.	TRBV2	TGTGCCAGCAGTGATCCAGGGTCCTACGAGCAGTACTTC	CASSDPGSYEQYF
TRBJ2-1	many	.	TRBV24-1	TGTGCCACCAGTGACCCCCCCGGGGAATATCTGGATGAGCAGTTCTTC	CATSDPPGEYLDEQFF
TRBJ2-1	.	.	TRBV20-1	TGCAGTGCTAGAGATTTTGATCAGGGACGAGACAATGAGCAGTCCTTC	CSARDFDQGRDNEQSF
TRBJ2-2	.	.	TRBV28	TGTGCCAGCAGGGGGGGTGCGAACACCGGGGAGCTGTTTTTT	CASRGGANTGELFF
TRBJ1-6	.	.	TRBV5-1	TGCGCCAGCAGCTTGGGTAATAAGGGGATTGAATATAATTCACCCCTCCACTTT	CASSLGNKGIEYNSPLHF
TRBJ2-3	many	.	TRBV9	TGTGCCAGCAGCGGTCTTCCGATACGGGGCACAGATACGCAGTATTTT	CASSGLPIRGTDTQYF
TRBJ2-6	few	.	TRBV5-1	TGCGCCAGCAACCACCGTCGCGCCGCCAATTCTGGGGCCAACGTCCTGACTTTC	CASNHRRAANSGANVLTF
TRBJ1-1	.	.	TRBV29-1	TGCAGCGTTGAGGGGCCAAACACTGAAGCTTTCTTT	CSVEGPNTEAFF
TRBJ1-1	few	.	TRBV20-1	TGCAGTGCTAGTTCTCGGCGGAACACTGAAGCTTTCTTT	CSASSRRNTEAFF
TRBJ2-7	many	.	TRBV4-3	TGCGCCAGCAGCCAAGACGCTACCGGGCCCTTGTACTTC	CASSQDATGPLYF